The present entry profiles one T cell receptor (beta chain) with its context. Its antigen is unidentified. Profiled with immunoSEQ multiplex PCR; TCRdb holds only in-frame clones, not every one. Among more than 95,000 clones, 75% to 90% were seen once, and the ten largest hold roughly 3.7%. The CDR3 sequence is 15 residues long. Germline CDR1 reads MDHEN; CDR2 reads SYDVKM. The V and J ends lost 5 bases and 6 bases respectively, with 16 bases between them. This sample is part of a study of T cell responses to AZD1222 COVID-19 vaccine. Findings of the study overall: Unmutated variant regions reportedly attract nearly half of all spike-specific TCRs. Mostly white British, mostly female donors; authors suggested clonal diversity may be underestimated. It was only six AZD1222 recipients who were seropositive at baseline.

This receptor was obtained from an adult in good health. The chain links TRBV28 to TRBJ1-4; possibly TRBD1 for D (6 bases). The source material was peripheral blood, sampled on day 0 of MenACWY control vaccination. CDR3 sequence reads: CASSQYRVGDEKLFF. Written as DNA, the CDR3 is TGTGCCAGCAGTCAATACAGGGTGGGGGATGAAAAACTGTTTTTT.